The 10 T cell receptor beta chains reported below all come from one sample, sequenced in a study of CD8 T cells in Susac syndrome. The authors reverse transcribed about 0.45 to 1 ug RNA with random hexamers. TCRdb reanalysed the immunoSEQ multiplex PCR reads using MiXCR and keeps one entry per CDR3 protein. The repertoire consists of around 130,000 distinct CDR3 sequences, with about 94% occurring once and the leading ten covering approximately 0.12%. Sequencing was performed on CD4+ T cells from PBMCs. The receptors derive from a human donor with multiple sclerosis.

This clonotype came up a few times. The genes are TRBV11-2 and TRBJ2-1; 12 bases are a match to TRBD2. CDR3 size: 16 residues. The V gene's germline CDR1 is SGHAT and CDR2 FQNNGV. The V gene end was trimmed by 6 bases and the J gene end by 5 bases; junction bases not matched to a gene: 8. DNA for the CDR3: TGTGCCAGCAGACGCGGACTAGCGGGGAAAAACAATGAGCAGTTCTTC. This gives the protein CASRRGLAGKNNEQFF.

The rearrangement uses TRBV29-1 and TRBJ1-5, with 8 nucleotides matching TRBD1. The J segment lost 7 bases and the V segment lost 6 bases, leaving 8 bases of the junction unmatched. This CDR3 comprises 13 residues. CDR1 and CDR2 (germline): SQVTM, ANQGSEA. The CDR3 is CSVQTGAGQPQHF. The CDR3 DNA reads TGCAGCGTCCAGACAGGGGCAGGCCAGCCCCAGCATTTT.

This chain links TRBV18 with TRBJ1-1; tentatively, D is TRBD1 (6 bases). Germline CDR1 KGHSH, CDR2 LQKENI. The CDR3 consists of 18 residues. With 3 bases removed from V and 8 bases from J, the gap between germline ends came to 28 bases. The CDR3 loop is CASSPNIITRGAGSEAFF. In nucleotides, the CDR3 is TGTGCCAGCTCACCTAATATTATTACCAGGGGAGCGGGTTCGGAAGCTTTCTTT.

The chain joins TRBV19 to TRBJ1-1; no clear D. Trimming took 4 bases from V and 1 from J, leaving 1 base between them. The germline gives CDR1 LNHDA, CDR2 SQIVND (reference sequence). The CDR3 consists of 11 residues. CDR3 nucleotides: TGTGCCAGTAGTAAGAACACTGAAGCTTTCTTT. Translated, it gives CASSKNTEAFF.

This chain uses TRBV5-1 with TRBJ2-7; 7 nucleotides align to TRBD1. After removal of 0 bases from V and 5 bases from J, the junction contained 11 bases not matched to a gene. CDR1 and CDR2 from the germline V gene are SGHRS and YFSETQ. This CDR3 has 16 residues. Here the CDR3 DNA reads TGCGCCAGCAGCTTGGAGATTCGGGACAGTGGGGACGAGCAGTACTTC. It is translated as CASSLEIRDSGDEQYF.

This chain links TRBV18 with TRBJ1-4; weak D call: TRBD1 (6 bases). CDR1 and CDR2 (germline): KGHSH, LQKENI. The germline V and J ends were trimmed by 3 bases and 6 bases, with 14 bases remaining between them. This CDR3 spans 15 amino acids. CDR3 in DNA: TGTGCCAGCTCACCGTCTTGGACAGAGGATGAAAAACTGTTTTTT. Translating it yields CASSPSWTEDEKLFF.

The chain recombines TRBV3-1 with TRBJ1-1; 7 bases are shared with TRBD1. Germline lookup yields CDR1 LGHDT and CDR2 YNNKEL (reference sequence). The CDR3 length is 12 residues. V lost 11 bases and J lost 6; bases outside the gene matches: 9. The DNA for the CDR3 is TGTGCCGTCTCTCGACAGGGCGCTGAAGCTTTCTTT. The encoded protein is CAVSRQGAEAFF. The full variable domain, in which reference TRBV3-1 and TRBJ1-1 provide the parts outside the CDR3, is DTAVSQTPKYLVTQMGNDKSIKCEQNLGHDTMYWYKQDSKKFLKIMFSYNNKELIINETVPNRFSPKSPDKAHLNLHINSLELGDSAVYFCAVSRQGAEAFFGQGTRLTVV.

V and J are TRBV4-2 and TRBJ2-1; D is undetermined. Germline CDR1 and CDR2: LGHNA and YNFKEQ. The CDR3 sequence is 15 residues long. Trimming shortened V by 0 bases and J by 1 base, and 7 bases separated the two germline ends. CDR3 bases: TGTGCCAGCAGCCAAGAGACGGTTTCCTACAATGAGCAGTTCTTC. Its translation: CASSQETVSYNEQFF.

V is TRBV30 and J is TRBJ1-2; 8 bases are a match to TRBD1. The CDR3 sequence is 13 residues long. V was pared by 5 bases and J by 8 bases, with 10 bases of the junction left unmatched. Germline V lookup: CDR1 GTSNPN, CDR2 SVGIG (reference sequence). CDR3 bases: TGTGCCTGGTCTACAGGGGGTCCGAGAGGCTACACCTTC. Translated: CAWSTGGPRGYTF.

The chain has TRBV5-4 and TRBJ1-2, with TRBD1 matching 7 bases. Looked up from germline, CDR1 is SGHNT and CDR2 is YYREEE (reference sequence). This CDR3 is built from 14 residues. The V segment lost 2 bases and the J segment 8 bases; nucleotides outside the gene matches: 9. The CDR3 sequence is CASSFGRGLKGYTF. The DNA of the CDR3 is TGTGCCAGCAGCTTTGGGAGGGGGCTCAAAGGCTACACCTTC.